This T cell receptor beta chain appears in the sequencing data of a study of control samples from healthy donors and cancer patients. TCRdb's table, derived via immunoSEQ multiplex PCR, lists solely in-frame clones and lacks some. Of about 89,000 clones in the sample, approximately 86% were seen once. Germline V gives CDR1 MNHEY, CDR2 SVGAGI. CDR3 length: 12 amino acids. Trimming took 6 bases from V and 8 from J; bases not matched to a gene: 4. This chain connects TRBV6-5 to TRBJ2-3; 8 bases align to TRBD1. Material for sequencing was blood. This receptor was identified in a man aged 30 to 39 in good health. CDR3 in amino acids: CASSPDRATQYF. The DNA of the CDR3 is TGTGCCAGCAGCCCGGACAGGGCTACGCAGTATTTT.